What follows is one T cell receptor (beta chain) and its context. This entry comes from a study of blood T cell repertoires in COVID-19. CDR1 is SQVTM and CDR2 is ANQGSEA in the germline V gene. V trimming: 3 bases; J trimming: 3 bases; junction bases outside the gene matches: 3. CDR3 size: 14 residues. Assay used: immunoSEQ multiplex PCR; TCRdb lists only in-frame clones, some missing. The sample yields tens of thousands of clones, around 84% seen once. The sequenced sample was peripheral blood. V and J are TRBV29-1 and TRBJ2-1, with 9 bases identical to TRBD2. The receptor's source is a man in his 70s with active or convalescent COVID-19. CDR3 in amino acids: CSVDGTSYYNEQFF. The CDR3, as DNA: TGCAGCGTTGATGGGACTAGCTACTACAATGAGCAGTTCTTC.